This TCR beta chain was retrieved from a study of shared clonotypes between healthy human individuals. A CD45RA+ naive subset and a CD45RA-negative memory subset were split from CD4+ cells. Whole-study results and caveats: The low donor count limited represented genetic and exposure-history diversity. Estimated richness values were generally larger in naive subsets than in memory subsets.

Produced via immunoSEQ multiplex PCR; TCRdb's table is partial and in-frame only. The table has about 2.3 million clones, 85% to 95% seen once. CDR1 and CDR2 (germline): GTSNPN, SVGIG (reference sequence). V was clipped by 3 bases and J by 11 bases, with 10 bases between them. The CDR3 is 10 residues long. In this sample, this clone turned up a few times. Its antigen is as yet unknown. Sequenced: naive CD4+ T cells from PBMCs. Indicated subset: CD45RA+ positively selected. The clonotype comes from a man younger than 30 in good health. Some clones in this sample may be carry-over from other donors' samples. The rearrangement links TRBV30 to TRBJ1-1, with D unresolved. The CDR3 DNA reads TGTGCCTGGAGCCCCAGTCGGGCTTTCTTT. Its translation: CAWSPSRAFF.